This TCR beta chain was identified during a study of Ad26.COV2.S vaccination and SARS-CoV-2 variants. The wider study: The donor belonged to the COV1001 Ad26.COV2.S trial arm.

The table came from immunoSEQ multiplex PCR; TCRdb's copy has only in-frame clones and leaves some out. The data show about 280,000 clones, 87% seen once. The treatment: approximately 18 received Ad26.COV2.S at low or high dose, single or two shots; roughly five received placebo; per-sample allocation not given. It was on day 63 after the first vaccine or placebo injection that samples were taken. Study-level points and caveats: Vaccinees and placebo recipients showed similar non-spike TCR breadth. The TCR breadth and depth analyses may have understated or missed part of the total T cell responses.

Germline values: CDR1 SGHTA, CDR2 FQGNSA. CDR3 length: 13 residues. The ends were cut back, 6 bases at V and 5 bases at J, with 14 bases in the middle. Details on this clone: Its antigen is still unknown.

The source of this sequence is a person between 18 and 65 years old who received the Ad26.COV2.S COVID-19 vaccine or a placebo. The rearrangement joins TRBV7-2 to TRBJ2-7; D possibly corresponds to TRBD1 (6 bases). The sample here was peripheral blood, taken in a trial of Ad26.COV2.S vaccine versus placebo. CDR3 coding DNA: TGTGCCAGCAGTAGAGGGACATCCGACGAGCAGTACTTC. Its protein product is CASSRGTSDEQYF.